The 15 T cell receptor beta chains presented below share a single source sample, sequenced in a study of spatial heterogeneity in lung cancer. Each CDR3 protein is one row after TCRdb ran MiXCR on the 5' RACE reads. The table shows around 110,000 distinct CDR3 sequences, with 12% occurring only once. The time point is: blood at routine non-recurrence follow-up after resection. Whole RNA, which was extracted from tumor, nontumor lung tissue or frozen PBMC, was sequenced without any cell sorting. Specimen: PBMCs, collected at follow-up. Receptor source: a male donor with early-stage non-small cell lung cancer.

In this sample, this clonotype turned up many times. The chain combines TRBV25-1 with TRBJ2-6; D remains ambiguous. Germline V gene sequence: CDR1 MGHDK, CDR2 SYGVNS. The CDR3 contains 15 residues. V lost 1 base and J 4 bases, leaving 8 bases between the germline ends. The CDR3 region is CASSESRPGANVLTF. The CDR3, as DNA: TGTGCCAGCAGTGAATCCCGCCCAGGGGCCAACGTCCTGACTTTC.

The genes are TRBV7-6 and TRBJ2-7; TRBD2 might be the D (5 bases). V lost 5 bases and J 3 bases, leaving 14 bases between the germline ends. This CDR3 contains 14 residues. Germline-derived CDR1 and CDR2 are SGHVS and FNYEAQ. CDR3 DNA: TGTGCCAGCAGCGCTAGCCTTGGCGGCTACGAGCAGTACTTC. Protein product: CASSASLGGYEQYF.

The chain joins TRBV11-2 to TRBJ2-1, with D possibly being TRBD2 (6 bases). Deletions cut 5 bases from V and 0 bases from J, with 23 bases between. CDR3 length: 19 residues. Germline assignment: CDR1 SGHAT and CDR2 FQNNGV. DNA for the CDR3: TGTGCCAGCAGCCGAGACAGAGGAGGGACTTTGAGCTCCTACAATGAGCAGTTCTTC. This codes for CASSRDRGGTLSSYNEQFF.

This sequence joins TRBV11-2 and TRBJ2-3; either TRBD1 or TRBD2 may supply D (5 bases each). This CDR3 has 14 residues. V shed 6 bases and J shed 2 bases, with 12 bases lying between them. The germline V gene has CDR1 SGHAT and CDR2 FQNNGV. This CDR3 is CASSLGTPTDTQYF. The CDR3 DNA reads as TGTGCCAGCAGTCTCGGGACCCCCACAGATACGCAGTATTTT.

This clonotype was found a few times. This chain joins TRBV5-1 and TRBJ2-6; D remains unclear. Deletions cut 2 bases from V and 7 bases from J, with 10 bases between. CDR3 length: 14 amino acids. CDR1 is SGHRS and CDR2 is YFSETQ in the germline V gene. The CDR3 DNA reads TGCGCCAGCAGCTTCCTTACGAGAGCCAACGTCCTGACTTTC. Protein product: CASSFLTRANVLTF.

This clonotype turned up a few times. The CDR3 coding sequence is TGTGCCAGCAGGGCTGGGGTATCTGGAAACACCATATATTTT. This gives the protein CASRAGVSGNTIYF. The chain joins TRBV27 to TRBJ1-3; D is unresolved. Germline V gene lookup returns CDR1 MNHEY and CDR2 SMNVEV (reference sequence). V lost 6 bases, J lost 1 base, and 10 bases lay in between. This CDR3 is built from 14 residues.

This clonotype was picked up a small number of times. This CDR3 is CASAKKGPDHGNTIYF. The DNA of the CDR3 is TGTGCCAGCGCCAAAAAGGGCCCAGACCATGGAAACACCATATATTTT. The chain recombines TRBV2 with TRBJ1-3, with no clear D. CDR1 and CDR2 from the germline V gene are SNHLY and FYNNEI. V was pared by 8 bases and J by 3 bases, with 20 bases between. The CDR3 contains 16 residues.

J is TRBJ1-4 and V is TRBV7-2; D gene ambiguous. Trimming removed 0 bases from V and 7 bases from J, with 15 bases in between. CDR1 and CDR2 from the germline V gene are SGHTA and FQGNSA. This CDR3 comprises 16 residues. Here the CDR3 DNA reads TGTGCCAGCAGCTTAGCGAGATGGGCCAGCGGTGAAAAACTGTTTTTT. This sequence encodes CASSLARWASGEKLFF.

This clonotype was detected a few times. The genes are TRBV6-2 or TRBV6-3 and TRBJ1-3; TRBD1 might be the D (6 bases). CDR1 MNHEY and CDR2 SVGEGT come from the germline V gene. This CDR3 region has 16 residues. V gave up 4 bases and J gave up 0 bases, with 13 bases separating them. CDR3 loop: CASSSSRTDSGNTIYF. The CDR3, as DNA: TGTGCCAGCAGTTCTTCCCGGACAGACTCTGGAAACACCATATATTTT.

This clonotype was observed a handful of times. CDR3: CASTPGVADTQYF. For the CDR3, the DNA is TGTGCCAGCACCCCAGGGGTCGCAGATACGCAGTATTTT. The rearrangement links TRBV28 to TRBJ2-3; possibly TRBD1 for D (6 bases). The length of the CDR3 is 13 residues. Germline CDR1 reads MDHEN; CDR2 reads SYDVKM. V lost 7 bases and J 4 bases, leaving 12 bases between the germline ends.

In this sample, this clonotype turned up a few times. This chain joins TRBV12-3 or TRBV12-4 and TRBJ1-1; TRBD1 aligns across 8 bases. The CDR3 spans 14 residues. V lost 4 bases and J lost 1; bases outside the gene matches: 2. The DNA for the CDR3 is TGTGCCAGCAGTTACAGGGGGACGAACACTGAAGCTTTCTTT. Protein: CASSYRGTNTEAFF.

The table lists this clonotype with many counts. The chain employs TRBV20-1 and TRBJ2-1, with D perhaps matching TRBD2 (5 bases). V dropped 2 bases and J dropped 5 bases, with 16 bases sitting between them. Germline CDR1 DFQATT, CDR2 SNEGSKA (reference sequence). The CDR3 runs to 15 residues. CDR3 loop: CSARSYRVRDNEQFF. CDR3 in DNA: TGCAGTGCTAGATCCTACCGCGTGAGGGACAATGAGCAGTTCTTC.

V usage is TRBV3-1 and J usage is TRBJ1-1, with TRBD1 as a possible D gene (5 bases). V shed 7 bases and J shed 7 bases, with 13 bases lying between them. The CDR3 extends over 12 amino acids. Per germline, CDR1 LGHDT and CDR2 YNNKEL (reference sequence). CDR3 loop: CASTTVGNEAFF. In DNA, the CDR3 is TGTGCCAGCACGACAGTAGGAAATGAAGCTTTCTTT.

V usage is TRBV28 and J usage is TRBJ2-3; unclear D gene. Germline loops: CDR1 MDHEN, CDR2 SYDVKM. V gave up 4 bases and J gave up 2 bases, with 10 bases separating them. The CDR3 contains 14 residues. Here the CDR3 DNA reads TGTGCCAGCAGTTCTTATGGGAACACAGATACGCAGTATTTT. The encoded protein is CASSSYGNTDTQYF.

This clonotype was recorded a few times. J is TRBJ2-2 and V is TRBV20-1, with 7 bases lining up with TRBD2. The CDR3 runs to 17 residues. V gave up 4 bases and J gave up 3 bases; unmatched junction bases: 14. CDR1 is DFQATT and CDR2 is SNEGSKA in the germline V gene (reference sequence). In nucleotides, the CDR3 is TGCAGTGCTACCCCCCCCAGCGGGACTCTCCACACCGGGGAGCTGTTTTTT. Its protein product is CSATPPSGTLHTGELFF.